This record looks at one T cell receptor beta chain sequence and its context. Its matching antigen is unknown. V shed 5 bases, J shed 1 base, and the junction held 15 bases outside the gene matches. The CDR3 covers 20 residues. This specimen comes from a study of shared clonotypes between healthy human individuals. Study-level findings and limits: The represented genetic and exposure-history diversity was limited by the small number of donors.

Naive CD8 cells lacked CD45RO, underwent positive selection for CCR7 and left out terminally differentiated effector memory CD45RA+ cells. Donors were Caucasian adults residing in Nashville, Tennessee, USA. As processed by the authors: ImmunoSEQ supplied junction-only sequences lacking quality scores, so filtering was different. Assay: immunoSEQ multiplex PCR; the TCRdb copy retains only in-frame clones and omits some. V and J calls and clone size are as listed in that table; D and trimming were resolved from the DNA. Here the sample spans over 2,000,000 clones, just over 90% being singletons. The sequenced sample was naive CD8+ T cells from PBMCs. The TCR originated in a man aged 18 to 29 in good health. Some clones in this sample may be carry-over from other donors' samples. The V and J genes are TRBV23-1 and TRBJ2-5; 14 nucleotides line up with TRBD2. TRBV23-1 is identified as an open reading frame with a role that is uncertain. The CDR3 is CASSCTPPFGTSGSQETQYF. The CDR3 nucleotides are TGCGCCAGCAGTTGCACCCCCCCCTTCGGGACTAGCGGGAGCCAAGAGACCCAGTACTTC.